Shown below are 10 T cell receptor beta chains from a single sample sequenced in a study. From the 5' RACE reads, TCRdb called clonotypes with MiXCR, one entry per CDR3 protein. Counted here are 7,100 or so distinct CDR3 sequences, 73% occurring once; the ten biggest clones make up 4.5% to 5.5%. Treg sorting used a CD4+CD25+CD127-/low gate. Sequencing was done on a sample of tumor-infiltrating Tregs sorted from the breast tumor. The receptor set was obtained from a female donor with breast cancer.

The chain uses TRBV6-6 and TRBJ1-1, with 7 bases aligning to TRBD1. Germline V lookup: CDR1 MNHNY, CDR2 SVGAGI (reference sequence). V dropped 3 bases and J dropped 3; count of bases not matched to a gene: 4. This CDR3 spans 14 amino acids. The CDR3 bases are TGTGCCAGCAGTTATAAGGGGGCCGACACTGAAGCTTTCTTT. Encoded protein: CASSYKGADTEAFF.

V is TRBV5-1 and J is TRBJ2-3; a possible D gene is TRBD1 (5 bases). The CDR3 is 14 amino acids. The V end lost 0 bases, the J end lost 2 bases, and 7 bases lay between the germline ends. Germline CDR1 is SGHRS and CDR2 is YFSETQ. The CDR3 coding sequence is TGCGCCAGCAGCTTGGGACAGACCACAGATACGCAGTATTTT. Translation: CASSLGQTTDTQYF.

A remark on this clonotype: A read error may be the cause here, since a much bigger clone is one base away. The gene calls are TRBV7-7 and TRBJ2-7; 7 bases match TRBD2. CDR1 is SSHAT, CDR2 FNYEAQ, per germline (reference sequence). The CDR3 contains 15 residues. The CDR3 coding sequence is TGTGCTAGCAGCTTAGCCAGCGGGCGGGACTACGGGCAGTACTTC. Its translation is CASSLASGRDYGQYF.

The genes are TRBV5-1 and TRBJ1-2; 9 bases match TRBD1. After removal of 1 base from V and 3 bases from J, the junction contained 7 bases not matched to a gene. Germline CDR1 is SGHRS and CDR2 is YFSETQ. This CDR3 spans 16 amino acids. As DNA, the CDR3 is TGCGCCAGCAGCTTGTCTACAGGGGGCGCGGACTATGGCTACACCTTC. Translation: CASSLSTGGADYGYTF.

The chain recombines TRBV12-5 with TRBJ1-5; D call uncertain. V gave up 2 bases and J gave up 2 bases, with 16 bases separating them. The CDR3 runs to 17 residues. The germline gives CDR1 LGHNT, CDR2 FRNRAP. CDR3 sequence reads: CASGLLQSGSGNQPQHF. The CDR3 nucleotides read TGTGCTAGTGGTTTGCTTCAGTCGGGTTCGGGCAATCAGCCCCAGCATTTT.

V usage is TRBV7-3 and J usage is TRBJ1-6; 8 nucleotides match TRBD1. From germline, CDR1 is SGHTA and CDR2 FQGTGA. The CDR3 sequence is 15 residues long. V shed 2 bases and J 9 bases; nucleotides not matched to a gene: 6. The CDR3 DNA reads as TGTGCCAGCAGCTTAGGCGGGACAGGAGTTTCACCCCTCCACTTT. Translating it yields CASSLGGTGVSPLHF. Based on the CDR3 plus reference TRBV7-3 and TRBJ1-6, the full variable domain is GAGVSQTPSNKVTEKGKYVELRCDPISGHTALYWYRQSLGQGPEFLIYFQGTGAADDSGLPNDRFFAVRPEGSVSTLKIQRTERGDSAVYLCASSLGGTGVSPLHFGNGTRLTVT.

This clonotype has only a few counts. The rearrangement links TRBV7-3 to TRBJ2-3; D is possibly TRBD1 (7 bases). CDR1 and CDR2 from the germline V gene are SGHTA and FQGTGA. V was trimmed by 1 base and J by 0 bases, leaving 17 bases between them. CDR3 length: 18 residues. This CDR3 reads CASSLMPLSGGSTDTQYF. For the CDR3, the DNA is TGTGCCAGCAGCTTAATGCCCCTTTCAGGGGGGAGCACAGATACGCAGTATTTT.

The gene calls are TRBV7-2 and TRBJ1-2; 11 nucleotides match TRBD1. The J segment lost 8 bases and the V segment lost 4 bases, leaving 6 bases of the junction unmatched. CDR3 size: 14 residues. CDR1 SGHTA and CDR2 FQGNSA come from the germline V gene. CDR3 nucleotides: TGTGCCAGCAGCTCGGACAGGGGGCTGGGGGGCTACACCTTC. This gives the protein CASSSDRGLGGYTF.

This rearrangement joins TRBV15 to TRBJ2-7, with D maybe TRBD2 (5 bases). The CDR3 covers 16 residues. Trimming left V 5 bases short and J 2 bases short, with 19 bases between. The germline gives CDR1 LNHNV, CDR2 YYDKDF (reference sequence). In DNA form, the CDR3 reads TGTGCCACCAGCGGACCGACGGACTTACCCACCTACGAGCAGTACTTC. Its protein is CATSGPTDLPTYEQYF. The full variable domain, rest sourced from reference TRBV15 and TRBJ2-7, is DAMVIQNPRYQVTQFGKPVTLSCSQTLNHNVMYWYQQKSSQAPKLLFHYYDKDFNNEADTPDNFQSRRPNTSFCFLDIRSPGLGDTAMYLCATSGPTDLPTYEQYFGPGTRLTVT.

The chain links TRBV5-1 to TRBJ2-5; 8 bases fit TRBD2. Trimming removed 0 bases from V and 4 bases from J; junction bases left unmatched: 5. The CDR3 sequence is 15 residues long. The germline V gene encodes CDR1 SGHRS and CDR2 YFSETQ. The CDR3 DNA follows: TGCGCCAGCAGCTTGGTGGGACTAGGGTCAGAGACCCAGTACTTC. This sequence encodes CASSLVGLGSETQYF.